This TCR beta chain was sequenced in a study of cytomegalovirus exposure and HLA in healthy donors. Findings and limits, study-wide: Likely technical artifact: a cluster of highly shared sequence variants.

The PCR had 60 Vbeta and 13 Jbeta primers. As handled by the study authors: About 10 million shared chains were among roughly 81 million unique TCR beta chains counted in a later analysis. The data were produced by immunoSEQ multiplex PCR, yet TCRdb's version contains in-frame clones alone and is incomplete. V and J calls and clone size come straight from that table; D and trimming were deduced from the DNA. The data hold some 120,000 clones, with 65% to 75% observed a single time. Germline V gene sequence: CDR1 MNHEY, CDR2 SMNVEV (reference sequence). CDR3 length equals 15 residues. V gave up 0 bases and J gave up 1 base, with 9 bases separating them. With respect to this clone: Its antigen is still unknown.

Donors showed nominal health when sampled, although they likely had unrecorded immune exposures. This chain connects TRBV27 to TRBJ1-1; possible D gene TRBD1, 5 bases. The sequence was collected from a woman in her forties or fifties in good health and CMV-seropositive. Sequences were obtained from PBMCs. The chain's CDR3 is CASSLSIGENTEAFF. CDR3 coding DNA: TGTGCCAGCAGTTTATCGATAGGGGAGAACACTGAAGCTTTCTTT.